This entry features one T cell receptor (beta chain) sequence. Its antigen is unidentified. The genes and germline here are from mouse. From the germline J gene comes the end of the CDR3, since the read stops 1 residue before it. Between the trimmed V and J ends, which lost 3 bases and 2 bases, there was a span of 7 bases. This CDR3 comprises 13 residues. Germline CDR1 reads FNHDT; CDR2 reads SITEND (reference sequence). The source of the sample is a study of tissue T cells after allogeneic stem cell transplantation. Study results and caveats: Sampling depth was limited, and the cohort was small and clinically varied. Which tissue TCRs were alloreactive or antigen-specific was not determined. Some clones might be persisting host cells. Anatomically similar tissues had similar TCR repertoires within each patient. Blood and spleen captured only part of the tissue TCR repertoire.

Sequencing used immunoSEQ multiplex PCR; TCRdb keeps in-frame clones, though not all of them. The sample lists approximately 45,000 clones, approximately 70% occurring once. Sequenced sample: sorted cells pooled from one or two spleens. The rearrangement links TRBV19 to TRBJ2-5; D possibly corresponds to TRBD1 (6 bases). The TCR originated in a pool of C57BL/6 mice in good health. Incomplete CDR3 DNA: TGTGCCAGCAGTACAGGGGTCCAAGACACCCAGTAC. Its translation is CASSTGVQDTQY. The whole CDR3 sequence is CASSTGVQDTQYF.